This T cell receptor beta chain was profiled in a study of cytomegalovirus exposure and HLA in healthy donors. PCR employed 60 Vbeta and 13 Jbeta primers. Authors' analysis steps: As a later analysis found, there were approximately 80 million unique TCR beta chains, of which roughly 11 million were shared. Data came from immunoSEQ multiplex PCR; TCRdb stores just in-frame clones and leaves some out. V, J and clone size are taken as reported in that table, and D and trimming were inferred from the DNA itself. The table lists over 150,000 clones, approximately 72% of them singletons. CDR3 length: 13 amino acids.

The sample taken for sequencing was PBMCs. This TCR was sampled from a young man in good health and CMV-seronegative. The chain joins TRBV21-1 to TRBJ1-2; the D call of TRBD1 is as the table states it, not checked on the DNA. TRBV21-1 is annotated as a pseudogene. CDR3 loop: CASSRALFYGYTF. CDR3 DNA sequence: TGTGCCAGCAGCAGGGCTCTATTCTATGGCTACACCTTC.